This is a list of T cell receptor beta chains from one sample in a study of identical twins. A single record per CDR3 protein comes from TCRdb applying MiXCR to the 5' RACE reads. The sample lists around 500,000 distinct CDR3 sequences, 14% occurring once. The sample was also reused in another study, on yellow fever vaccine responses in identical twins.

The sequenced sample was CD4+ T cells sorted from blood. These receptors originate from a woman between 18 and 29 years old in good health. Each CDR3 is given with its conserved first and last residue. D genes are given only for firm matches. A clone size is listed for some rows: how often the clone was seen (once, few, many), or a class if it is expanded.

TRBJ2-1 . TRBV5-1 TRBD2 15 CASSDGTSGRHEQFF TGCGCCAGCAGCGATGGGACTAGCGGCCGGCATGAGCAGTTCTTC
TRBJ2-3 many TRBV29-1 TRBD1 15 CSVEVTGLSTDTQYF TGCAGCGTTGAAGTGACAGGGCTCAGCACAGATACGCAGTATTTT
TRBJ2-1 few TRBV3-1 TRBD1 14 CASSQGQGVHEQFF TGTGCCAGCAGCCAGGGACAGGGGGTCCATGAGCAGTTCTTC
TRBJ1-6 . TRBV12-3/TRBV12-4 . 14 CASSRDVGNSPLHF TGTGCCAGCAGTCGGGACGTTGGGAATTCACCCCTCCACTTT
TRBJ2-5 few TRBV5-5 TRBD2 17 CASSFLAGALNNGTQYF TGTGCCAGCAGCTTTCTAGCGGGGGCTCTAAATAACGGCACCCAGTACTTC
TRBJ2-7 . TRBV18 TRBD1 16 CASSEKRTGKRYEQYF TGTGCCAGCTCCGAAAAGCGGACAGGGAAACGCTACGAGCAGTACTTC
TRBJ2-3 many TRBV29-1 . 15 CSVDDRLGGTDTQYF TGCAGCGTTGATGACCGACTGGGGGGCACAGATACGCAGTATTTT
TRBJ2-3 few TRBV3-1 . 14 CASSHKLEADTQYF TGTGCCAGCAGCCACAAATTGGAGGCAGATACGCAGTATTTT
TRBJ2-1 many TRBV10-3 . 14 CAISGSVSYNEQFF TGTGCCATCAGTGGCAGCGTATCCTACAATGAGCAGTTCTTC
TRBJ2-7 few TRBV5-1 TRBD2 16 CASSPGLATIVYEQYF TGCGCCAGCAGCCCTGGACTAGCTACAATTGTCTACGAGCAGTACTTC
TRBJ2-7 few TRBV6-6 TRBD1 11 CASRRQGATHF TGTGCCAGCAGACGACAGGGGGCGACGCACTTC
TRBJ2-1 . TRBV3-1 . 12 CASSQLGNEQFF TGTGCCAGCAGCCAGTTGGGAAATGAGCAGTTCTTC
TRBJ2-7 . TRBV6-4 . 14 CASSDVPGGGEQYF TGTGCCAGCAGTGACGTGCCAGGCGGCGGTGAGCAGTACTTC
TRBJ2-1 many TRBV7-9 TRBD2 15 CASSFRSSGNNEQFF TGTGCCAGCAGCTTTAGGTCTAGCGGGAACAATGAGCAGTTCTTC
TRBJ2-2 . TRBV28 . 16 CASSPTTPTNTGELFF TGTGCCAGCAGTCCAACGACTCCAACGAACACCGGGGAGCTGTTTTTT
TRBJ2-3 few TRBV2 . 16 CASSDPDYRSTDTQYF TGTGCCAGCAGTGATCCCGACTATCGGAGCACAGATACGCAGTATTTT
TRBJ2-5 few TRBV20-1 . 14 CSAGPWVDQETQYF TGCAGTGCTGGCCCTTGGGTAGACCAAGAGACCCAGTACTTC
TRBJ2-5 many TRBV29-1 . 13 CSVFTGPGETQYF TGCAGCGTATTCACAGGGCCAGGAGAGACCCAGTACTTC
TRBJ2-7 . TRBV6-1 . 13 CASKTSLAYEQYF TGTGCCAGCAAGACCTCCCTGGCCTACGAGCAGTACTTC
TRBJ2-2 few TRBV4-1 TRBD2 20 CASSDHLPGLAGGNTGELFF TGCGCCAGCAGCGATCACCTACCGGGACTAGCGGGAGGCAACACCGGGGAGCTGTTTTTT
TRBJ2-7 once TRBV15 . 14 CATSRGTGSREQYF TGTGCCACCAGCAGAGGGACGGGGAGCCGCGAGCAGTACTTC
TRBJ2-3 . TRBV7-2 TRBD2 17 CASSPGLAGGLRDTQYF TGTGCCAGCAGCCCCGGACTAGCGGGGGGGCTGAGAGATACGCAGTATTTT
TRBJ2-5 . TRBV29-1 . 13 CSVAGQLQETQYF TGCAGCGTTGCCGGACAGCTCCAAGAGACCCAGTACTTC
TRBJ1-4 many TRBV12-3/TRBV12-4 . 13 CASSLDGDEKLFF TGTGCCAGCAGTTTAGACGGGGATGAAAAACTGTTTTTT
TRBJ2-1 . TRBV7-3 . 16 CASSLGRDPRWDEQFF TGTGCCAGCAGCTTAGGTCGGGACCCCCGGTGGGATGAGCAGTTCTTC
TRBJ2-5 few TRBV7-2 . 15 CASSFSGVRRETQYF TGTGCCAGCAGCTTTTCCGGGGTCCGTCGAGAGACCCAGTACTTC
TRBJ2-7 . TRBV11-3 . 13 CASSLQEDYEQYF TGTGCCAGCAGCTTACAAGAGGACTACGAGCAGTACTTC
TRBJ2-4 few TRBV5-1 . 16 CASSLGDSGAKNIQYF TGCGCCAGCAGCTTGGGGGACAGCGGGGCCAAAAACATTCAGTACTTC
TRBJ2-1 few TRBV11-2 TRBD2 18 CASSLMGEAGFSYNEQFF TGTGCCAGCAGCTTAATGGGGGAAGCGGGGTTCTCCTACAATGAGCAGTTCTTC
TRBJ1-1 many TRBV29-1 . 12 CSVEKAGTEAFF TGCAGCGTTGAAAAAGCCGGCACTGAAGCTTTCTTT
TRBJ1-5 . TRBV19 . 13 CASSMWGDQPQHF TGTGCCAGTAGTATGTGGGGGGATCAGCCCCAGCATTTT
TRBJ2-7 few TRBV30 TRBD2 14 CAWDLAGLPYEQYF TGTGCCTGGGATCTAGCGGGACTCCCCTACGAGCAGTACTTC
TRBJ2-5 few TRBV27 . 15 CASRLRGSGEETQYF TGTGCCAGCAGATTGAGGGGGAGCGGGGAAGAGACCCAGTACTTC
TRBJ2-3 . TRBV19 . 13 CASSEIITDTQYF TGTGCCAGTAGTGAAATAATCACAGATACGCAGTATTTT
TRBJ1-4 many TRBV12-3/TRBV12-4 . 13 CASSLVGGEKLFF TGTGCCAGCAGTTTAGTGGGTGGCGAAAAACTGTTTTTT
TRBJ2-5 . TRBV3-1 . 14 CASSQAIGTETQYF TGTGCCAGCAGCCAAGCCATCGGGACGGAGACCCAGTACTTC
TRBJ2-1 . TRBV20-1 TRBD2 15 CSAYLAGMMGNEQFF TGCAGTGCATACCTAGCGGGAATGATGGGCAATGAGCAGTTCTTC
TRBJ2-7 . TRBV14 . 12 CASSPAQYEQYF TGTGCCAGCAGCCCCGCGCAGTACGAGCAGTACTTC
TRBJ2-7 many TRBV15 . 15 CATSRDLTTRYEQYF TGTGCCACCAGCAGAGATCTCACTACCCGGTATGAGCAGTACTTC
TRBJ2-7 few TRBV5-6 . 14 CASSFISVSYEQYF TGTGCCAGCAGCTTTATCTCGGTCTCCTACGAGCAGTACTTC
TRBJ1-6 few TRBV27 . 14 CASSSRDSIQALHF TGTGCCAGCAGTTCCCGGGACTCCATTCAGGCCCTCCACTTT
TRBJ2-7 . TRBV19 . 15 CASSRGTPSNYEQYF TGTGCCAGTAGTAGGGGGACCCCCTCTAACTACGAGCAGTACTTC
TRBJ2-3 few TRBV27 TRBD2 16 CAISRGSGSGTDTQYF TGTGCCATCTCCCGAGGGTCTGGTAGCGGGACAGATACGCAGTATTTT
TRBJ2-1 once TRBV7-2 TRBD2 15 CASSLRTSGDGEQFF TGTGCCAGCAGCTTACGGACTAGCGGGGATGGTGAGCAGTTCTTC
TRBJ2-3 many TRBV29-1 . 12 CSVEVSADTQYF TGCAGCGTTGAAGTCTCCGCAGATACGCAGTATTTT
TRBJ2-2 . TRBV12-3/TRBV12-4 TRBD1 16 CASRSRDRDNTGELFF TGTGCCAGCAGATCTAGGGACAGAGACAACACCGGGGAGCTGTTTTTT
TRBJ2-2 few TRBV3-1 . 15 CASSPWLGNTGELFF TGTGCCAGCAGCCCCTGGTTGGGGAACACCGGGGAGCTGTTTTTT
TRBJ2-7 . TRBV7-9 . 11 CASSGNAGQYF TGTGCCAGCAGCGGAAACGCGGGGCAGTACTTC
TRBJ2-1 few TRBV27 TRBD1 17 CASSFRAGQGLYNEQFF TGTGCCAGCAGTTTTAGGGCCGGACAGGGCCTCTACAATGAGCAGTTCTTC
TRBJ2-7 . TRBV27 . 13 CASSRQKIYEQYF TGTGCCAGCAGCAGACAGAAGATCTACGAGCAGTACTTC
TRBJ2-3 . TRBV7-9 TRBD2 16 CASLRLAAPSTDTQYF TGTGCCAGCTTGCGACTAGCGGCGCCAAGCACAGATACGCAGTATTTT
TRBJ2-7 few TRBV4-3 TRBD1 14 CASSQAQGFYEQYF TGCGCCAGCAGCCAAGCACAGGGGTTCTACGAGCAGTACTTC
TRBJ2-1 few TRBV7-3 TRBD2 18 CASSLTGASGGSYNEQFF TGTGCCAGCAGCTTAACGGGCGCTAGCGGGGGCTCCTACAATGAGCAGTTCTTC
TRBJ2-5 few TRBV12-3/TRBV12-4 TRBD2 16 CASSSGLAGGPETQYF TGTGCCAGCAGTTCGGGACTAGCGGGGGGGCCGGAGACCCAGTACTTC